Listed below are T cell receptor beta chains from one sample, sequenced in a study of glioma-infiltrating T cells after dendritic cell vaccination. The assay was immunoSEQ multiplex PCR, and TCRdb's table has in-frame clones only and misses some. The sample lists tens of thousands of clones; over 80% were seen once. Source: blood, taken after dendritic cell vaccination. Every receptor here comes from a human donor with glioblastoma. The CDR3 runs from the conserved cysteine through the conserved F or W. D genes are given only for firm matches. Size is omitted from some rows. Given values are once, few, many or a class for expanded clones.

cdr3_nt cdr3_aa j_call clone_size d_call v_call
TGTGCCAGTAGTCCAACCGGACAGGGAATGAACACTGAAGCTTTCTTT CASSPTGQGMNTEAFF TRBJ1-1 once TRBD1 TRBV19
TGTGCCAGCAGCTCACAGGGAGATAGCTCTGGGGCCAACGTCCTGACTTTC CASSSQGDSSGANVLTF TRBJ2-6 once NA TRBV7-2
TGTGCCAGCATTGGGGAGACTAGCGGGGGATCCTTCTACGAGCAGTACTTC CASIGETSGGSFYEQYF TRBJ2-7 NA TRBD2 TRBV2
TGTGCCATCAGTGAGTCGGCGCAGGGAAGGGAGACCCAGTACTTC CAISESAQGRETQYF TRBJ2-5 NA NA TRBV10-3
TGTGCCAGCAGCACAGGACCCGGACGGCCGGCTGTTGAAAAACTGTTTTTT CASSTGPGRPAVEKLFF TRBJ1-4 NA NA TRBV9
TGCAGTGCTAGAGATACATATGGCTACACCTTC CSARDTYGYTF TRBJ1-2 NA NA TRBV20-1
TGCGCCAGCAGCCAAGACAGGACGGGAAATCAGCCCCAGCATTTT CASSQDRTGNQPQHF TRBJ1-5 NA NA TRBV4-1
TGTGCCAACAGCTCATTGTTGGGGGGTACTCAGCCCCAGCATTTT CANSSLLGGTQPQHF TRBJ1-5 NA NA TRBV11-2
TGTGCCAGCAGCTTACTCAGGACAACGAACACTGAAGCTTTCTTT CASSLLRTTNTEAFF TRBJ1-1 few NA TRBV7-3
TGTGCCAGCAGTTTTTGGGGACAGAACTACGAGCAGTACTTC CASSFWGQNYEQYF TRBJ2-7 once TRBD1 TRBV27
TGCGCCAGCAGCTTGGAGTCCGGGGGGGACTCTGAAGCTTTCTTT CASSLESGGDSEAFF TRBJ1-1 NA NA TRBV5-1
TGCAGCGTTAAGACAGGGCCCGGAAACACCATATATTTT CSVKTGPGNTIYF TRBJ1-3 medium-sized TRBD1 TRBV29-1
TGTGCCAGCAGCTTGTCGGCGGGGCAGGTGAACACCGGGGAGCTGTTTTTT CASSLSAGQVNTGELFF TRBJ2-2 NA NA TRBV5-6
TGTGCCACCAGCAAAGACGGGACTCCAGACTATGGCTACACCTTC CATSKDGTPDYGYTF TRBJ1-2 NA NA TRBV15
TGCGCCAGCAGCTTGGTACTAGCGGGGGATGAGACCCAGTACTTC CASSLVLAGDETQYF TRBJ2-5 once TRBD2 TRBV5-1
TGTGCCAGTAGTATTCGGGGGATCACCGGGGAGCTGTTTTTT CASSIRGITGELFF TRBJ2-2 NA NA TRBV19
TGTGCCAGCAGCGGACTGTTAAGTACCGGGGAGCTGTTTTTT CASSGLLSTGELFF TRBJ2-2 NA NA TRBV4-2
TGTGCCAGCTCAGTTGGGACAGGTGATAACTACGAGCAGTACTTC CASSVGTGDNYEQYF TRBJ2-7 NA TRBD1 TRBV18
TGCGCCAGCAGCCAAGGAATTTTACAGCTGAACTCTGGAAACACCATATATTTT CASSQGILQLNSGNTIYF TRBJ1-3 NA NA TRBV4-1
TGCAGCGTTGAGACACAGAACTATGGCTACACCTTC CSVETQNYGYTF TRBJ1-2 NA NA TRBV29-1
TGTGCCAGCAGCTTCAGGACGGGGACAGGACTATACGAGCAGTACTTC CASSFRTGTGLYEQYF TRBJ2-7 NA TRBD1 TRBV5-6
TGTGCCAGCAGCTTGGATCGGACTCGTACCAATGAGCAGTTCTTC CASSLDRTRTNEQFF TRBJ2-1 NA NA TRBV5-6
TGCGCCAGCAGCTTGTCCTTCGGGGGTGGCACTGAAGCTTTCTTT CASSLSFGGGTEAFF TRBJ1-1 NA NA TRBV5-1